These 18 T cell receptor beta chains were sequenced from one sample in a study of metastatic and nonmetastatic thyroid tumors. Through MiXCR, TCRdb re-clonotyped the PCR reads. The data contain 21,000 or so clones, about 17% of them seen just once; the ten biggest clones take up around 21%. Each patient went into thyroid surgery without having received any treatment. Sample: blood. The source of these receptors is a male donor with papillary thyroid cancer or a benign thyroid nodule (not recorded which). Some clones in this sample may be carry-over from other donors' samples.

In its sample, this clone was seen many times. The rearrangement uses TRBV2 and TRBJ2-2; no definite D call. This CDR3 comprises 13 residues. The germline CDR1 and CDR2 sequences are SNHLY and FYNNEI. With 6 bases removed from V and 4 bases from J, the gap between germline ends came to 9 bases. The DNA for the CDR3 is TGTGCCAGCAGGAAGGAAGCCACCGGGGAGCTGTTTTTT. Translated: CASRKEATGELFF.

Ten or more counts support this clone. The gene calls are TRBV3-1 and TRBJ1-2; D might be TRBD1 (6 bases). V was pared by 3 bases and J by 8 bases, with 22 bases between. The CDR3 runs to 16 residues. Looked up from germline, CDR1 is LGHDT and CDR2 is YNNKEL (reference sequence). The CDR3 spells CASSQGGASFFEGYTF. The CDR3 DNA follows: TGTGCCAGCAGCCAGGGGGGGGCCTCGTTTTTTGAGGGCTACACCTTC. Supplemented by reference TRBV3-1 and TRBJ1-2, the full variable domain reads DTAVSQTPKYLVTQMGNDKSIKCEQNLGHDTMYWYKQDSKKFLKIMFSYNNKELIINETVPNRFSPKSPDKAHLNLHINSLELGDSAVYFCASSQGGASFFEGYTFGSGTRLTVV.

This clone has a single count. The genes are TRBV11-2 and TRBJ2-7; D gene ambiguous. The CDR3 runs to 14 residues. Germline V gene lookup returns CDR1 SGHAT and CDR2 FQNNGV. V was cut by 1 base and J by 3 bases, with 10 bases left in between. The CDR3 is CASSLGFTGYEQYF. The CDR3 DNA reads as TGTGCCAGCAGCTTAGGGTTTACGGGCTACGAGCAGTACTTC.

This clone was picked up many times. This sequence joins TRBV12-3 or TRBV12-4 and TRBJ2-1; D not certain. CDR3 length: 14 amino acids. Trimming left V 0 bases short and J 7 bases short, with 10 bases between. CDR3: CASSLAEFSNEQFF. The CDR3 region has the DNA TGTGCCAGCAGTTTAGCGGAGTTCTCGAATGAGCAGTTCTTC.

The CDR3 coding sequence is TGCAGTGCTATTCCTAGCGCGTACAATGAGCAGTTCTTC. It translates to CSAIPSAYNEQFF. This chain connects TRBV20-1 to TRBJ2-1; possible D gene TRBD2, 6 bases. V shed 4 bases and J shed 4 bases, with 11 bases lying between them. In germline, CDR1 is DFQATT, CDR2 SNEGSKA (reference sequence). There are 13 residues in the CDR3.

This clone has a count of ten or more. Written as DNA, the CDR3 is TGTGCCAGCAGTTTCGCGGGGAGGCATGGCTACACCTTC. Its protein product is CASSFAGRHGYTF. The chain is built from TRBV28 and TRBJ1-2; unclear D gene. Germline V gene data show CDR1 as MDHEN and CDR2 as SYDVKM. This CDR3 region has 13 residues. V shed 3 bases and J shed 6 bases, with 11 bases lying between them.

The sample holds many counts of this clone. The chain links TRBV20-1 to TRBJ1-2; unclear D gene. The CDR3 is 13 amino acids. V was trimmed by 0 bases and J by 1 base, leaving 6 bases between them. In germline, CDR1 is DFQATT, CDR2 SNEGSKA (reference sequence). CDR3 sequence reads: CSARDRGNYGYTF. The CDR3 nucleotides read TGCAGTGCTAGAGATCGGGGTAACTATGGCTACACCTTC.

This clone was counted many times. The chain combines TRBV28 with TRBJ2-5; TRBD2 aligns across 8 bases. The junction had 7 bases not matched to a gene; V was cut back by 5 bases and J by 5 bases. The V gene's germline CDR1 is MDHEN and CDR2 SYDVKM. The CDR3 runs to 14 residues. CDR3 coding DNA: TGTGCCAGCAGTCCGGGGGGGATTGGGGAGACCCAGTACTTC. Protein sequence: CASSPGGIGETQYF.

This clone was recorded at least ten times. This chain uses TRBV28 with TRBJ2-1; 11 nucleotides line up with TRBD1. The germline gives CDR1 MDHEN, CDR2 SYDVKM. With V trimmed by 5 bases and J by 7 bases, 10 bases remained unmatched. The CDR3 covers 16 residues. The CDR3 protein is CASSTDRGRFMNEQFF. In DNA, the CDR3 is TGTGCCAGCAGTACGGACAGGGGGCGATTTATGAATGAGCAGTTCTTC. Using reference TRBV28 and TRBJ2-1 for the parts outside the CDR3, the full variable domain is DVKVTQSSRYLVKRTGEKVFLECVQDMDHENMFWYRQDPGLGLRLIYFSYDVKMKEKGDIPEGYSVSREKKERFSLILESASTNQTSMYLCASSTDRGRFMNEQFFGPGTRLTVL.

This clone has a count of ten or more. The chain recombines TRBV20-1 with TRBJ2-7; 7 nucleotides align to TRBD1. CDR1 is DFQATT, CDR2 SNEGSKA, per germline (reference sequence). The V segment lost 0 bases and the J segment 2 bases; nucleotides outside the gene matches: 10. This CDR3 has 16 residues. The DNA of the CDR3 is TGCAGTGCTAGAGAGGGCCCGACAGGGATTACCTACGAGCAGTACTTC. Its protein product is CSAREGPTGITYEQYF.

As regards this clone: Other nucleotide sequences from this sample produce the same CDR3. This chain joins TRBV20-1 and TRBJ2-5, with 9 bases lining up with TRBD2. The CDR3 has 16 residues. The germline gives CDR1 DFQATT, CDR2 SNEGSKA (reference sequence). V trimming: 6 bases; J trimming: 3 bases; junction bases outside the gene matches: 14. CDR3: CSAGPGAGGQKETQYF. CDR3 in DNA: TGCAGTGCGGGTCCGGGAGCGGGGGGTCAAAAAGAGACCCAGTACTTC.

The rearrangement uses TRBV6-1 and TRBJ1-1; 7 bases agree with TRBD1. Germline lookup yields CDR1 MNHNS and CDR2 SASEGT. The CDR3 runs to 13 residues. V lost 7 bases, J lost 3 bases, and 5 bases stayed unmatched. CDR3 sequence: CASIDRVDTEAFF. DNA for the CDR3: TGTGCCAGCATCGACAGGGTAGACACTGAAGCTTTCTTT.

This clone is medium-sized. The chain carries TRBV30 and TRBJ2-7; 7 bases agree with TRBD1. From germline, CDR1 is GTSNPN and CDR2 SVGIG (reference sequence). With 4 bases clipped from V and 5 bases from J, the junction kept 5 bases outside the gene matches. CDR3 length equals 12 residues. The CDR3 DNA reads TGTGCCTGGAACCCCGGGACAGACGAGCAGTACTTC. This codes for CAWNPGTDEQYF.

This clone has a count of ten or more. The chain recombines TRBV4-1 with TRBJ2-7, with TRBD2 matching 9 bases. CDR3 length: 21 residues. J was trimmed by 0 bases and V by 0 bases; bases with no gene match: 18. CDR1 and CDR2 (germline): MGHRA, YSYEKL. DNA for the CDR3: TGCGCCAGCAGCCAAGATTTTGCCGGACTAGCGTTTGCTGCTAGCTCCTACGAGCAGTACTTC. This codes for CASSQDFAGLAFAASSYEQYF.

The V gene is TRBV5-6, the J gene TRBJ1-4, with a possible D match to TRBD1 (5 bases). CDR1 is SGHDT, CDR2 YYEEEE, per germline. The length of the CDR3 is 14 residues. Trimming shortened V by 3 bases and J by 8 bases, and 14 bases separated the two germline ends. CDR3 DNA: TGTGCCAGCAGCTGGGGACGTGGGGGAGAAAAACTGTTTTTT. Translation: CASSWGRGGEKLFF. The full variable domain, rest sourced from reference TRBV5-6 and TRBJ1-4, is DAGVTQSPTHLIKTRGQQVTLRCSPKSGHDTVSWYQQALGQGPQFIFQYYEEEERQRGNFPDRFSGHQFPNYSSELNVNALLLGDSALYLCASSWGRGGEKLFFGSGTQLSVL.

This clone occurred many times. The chain employs TRBV7-9 and TRBJ2-5, with 8 nucleotides matching TRBD2. This CDR3 region has 13 residues. CDR1 is SEHNR and CDR2 is FQNEAQ in the germline V gene (reference sequence). V lost 5 bases and J lost 3; bases outside the gene matches: 2. The CDR3 sequence: CASSPAGEETQYF. The CDR3 region has the DNA TGTGCCAGCAGCCCAGCGGGGGAAGAGACCCAGTACTTC.

Many counts were recorded for this clone. The rearrangement links TRBV18 to TRBJ1-2; 8 bases are shared with TRBD1. The germline gives CDR1 KGHSH, CDR2 LQKENI. V gave up 3 bases and J gave up 6 bases; unmatched junction bases: 6. CDR3 length: 14 amino acids. The CDR3 loop is CASSPGQGGHGYTF. DNA of the CDR3: TGTGCCAGCTCACCTGGACAGGGAGGGCATGGCTACACCTTC. Looking up the rest from reference TRBV18 and TRBJ1-2 gives the full variable domain: NAGVMQNPRHLVRRRGQEARLRCSPMKGHSHVYWYRQLPEEGLKFMVYLQKENIIDESGMPKERFSAEFPKEGPSILRIQQVVRGDSAAYFCASSPGQGGHGYTFGSGTRLTVV.

Notes on this clone: A much larger clone differs from this one at a single base, so this may be a read error. The CDR3 nucleotides read TGCAGTGCTAGCCACGTCCTGGACGGTGGGAATGAGCAGTTCTTC. The encoded protein is CSASHVLDGGNEQFF. The chain recombines TRBV20-1 with TRBJ2-1; no reliable D call. V lost 3 bases to trimming and J lost 7 bases, with 19 bases between them. Per the germline V gene, CDR1 is DFQATT and CDR2 is SNEGSKA (reference sequence). This CDR3 has 15 amino acids.